The next 5 T cell receptor beta chains were all read from a single sample in a study of shared clonotypes between healthy human individuals. Data came from immunoSEQ multiplex PCR; TCRdb stores just in-frame clones and leaves some out. Seen here are more than 2,000,000 clones, approximately 95% observed once, and the top ten hold under 0.45%. Material for sequencing was naive CD4+ T cells from PBMCs. The subset is: CD45RA+ positively selected. These receptors were collected from a man aged 18 to 30 in good health. Some clones in this sample may be carry-over from other donors' samples.

This clone was observed once. V usage is TRBV5-1 and J usage is TRBJ2-2; 10 positions match TRBD1. V shed 0 bases, J shed 7 bases, and the junction held 6 bases outside the gene matches. Looked up from germline, CDR1 is SGHRS and CDR2 is YFSETQ. The CDR3 length is 16 residues. CDR3 amino acids: CASSLDGTGVYGELFF. The CDR3 DNA follows: TGCGCCAGCAGCTTGGACGGGACAGGGGTTTACGGGGAGCTGTTTTTT.

The chain carries TRBV7-2 and TRBJ2-3, with TRBD1 identical over 8 bases. The V segment lost 5 bases and the J segment 6 bases; nucleotides outside the gene matches: 7. Germline V gene sequence: CDR1 SGHTA, CDR2 FQGNSA. This CDR3 has 14 amino acids. CDR3 residues: CASSRQGAFDTQYF. CDR3 coding DNA: TGTGCCAGCAGCCGCCAGGGGGCCTTCGATACGCAGTATTTT.

V gene TRBV28 combines with J gene TRBJ1-1; D unclear. Germline assignment: CDR1 MDHEN and CDR2 SYDVKM. The V and J ends lost 6 bases and 1 base respectively, with 18 bases between them. The CDR3 runs 16 residues. The CDR3 DNA sequence: TGTGCCAGCAGCCTTACAAGCGGGCGGAAGAACACTGAAGCTTTCTTT. It translates to CASSLTSGRKNTEAFF.

The chain joins TRBV18 to TRBJ1-1, with D uncertain. Trimming removed 3 bases from V and 7 bases from J, with 12 bases in between. Germline CDR1 and CDR2: KGHSH and LQKENI. This CDR3 contains 13 residues. CDR3 residues: CASSPSGASEAFF. The CDR3 DNA follows: TGTGCCAGCTCACCGTCCGGTGCCAGTGAAGCTTTCTTT.

The V call is TRBV7-2, the J call TRBJ2-1, with 7 bases that match TRBD2. This CDR3 is 15 amino acids long. The J segment lost 0 bases and the V segment lost 4 bases, leaving 3 bases of the junction unmatched. Germline V gives CDR1 SGHTA, CDR2 FQGNSA. This CDR3 reads CASSYLADSYNEQFF. CDR3 in DNA: TGTGCCAGCAGCTACCTAGCGGACTCCTACAATGAGCAGTTCTTC.